This T cell receptor (beta chain) was sequenced for a study of blood T cell repertoires in COVID-19. Overall study: Samples came from the United States, Italy and Spain, spanning acute and convalescent COVID-19. PBMCs, B-cell-depleted T cells, or T cells provided the cDNA or gDNA that made up the material.

Those enrolled, adults aged roughly 18 to 89 years, came from 24 US areas. The CDR3 consists of 15 residues. Unmatched junction bases numbered 14, after V lost 6 bases and J lost 6 bases. Germline CDR1 reads SGHDT; CDR2 reads YYEEEE. Original processing methods: From reference gene primer amplification, estimates of nucleated cell counts were derived. Repertoires were generated with immunoSEQ multiplex PCR, while TCRdb's copy carries only in-frame clones and drops some. Clone size and V and J calls were adopted from that table, with D and trimming inferred from the DNA. The data show approximately 450,000 clones, with 70% to 90% seen just once and 1.5% to 2% held by the top ten.

The sequenced material came from PBMCs or T cells enriched from blood (not recorded which). This TCR derives from a woman between 18 and 30 years old with acute COVID-19. The V and J genes are TRBV5-6 and TRBJ1-2; 7 bases agree with TRBD1. The CDR3 loop reads CASTLGPGGMDGYTF. As DNA, the CDR3 is TGTGCCAGCACTCTGGGGCCAGGGGGAATGGATGGCTACACCTTC.